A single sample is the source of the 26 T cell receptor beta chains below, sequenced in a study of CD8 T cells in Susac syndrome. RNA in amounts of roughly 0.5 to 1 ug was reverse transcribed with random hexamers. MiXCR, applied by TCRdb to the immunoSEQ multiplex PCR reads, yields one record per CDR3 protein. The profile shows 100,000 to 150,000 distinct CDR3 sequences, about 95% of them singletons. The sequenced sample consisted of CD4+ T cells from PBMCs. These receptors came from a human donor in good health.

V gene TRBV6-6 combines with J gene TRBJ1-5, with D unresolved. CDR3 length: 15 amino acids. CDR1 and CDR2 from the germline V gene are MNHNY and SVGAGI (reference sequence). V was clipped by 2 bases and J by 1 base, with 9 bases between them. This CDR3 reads CASSYGKSSNQPQHF. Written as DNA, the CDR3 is TGTGCCAGCAGTTACGGAAAATCAAGCAATCAGCCCCAGCATTTT.

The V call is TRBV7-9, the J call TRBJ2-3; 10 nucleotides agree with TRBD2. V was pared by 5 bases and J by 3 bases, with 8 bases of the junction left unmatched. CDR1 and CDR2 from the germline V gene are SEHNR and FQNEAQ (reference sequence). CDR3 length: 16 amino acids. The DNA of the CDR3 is TGTGCCAGCAGCCCCGGAGCTAGCGGGAGAACAGATACGCAGTATTTT. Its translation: CASSPGASGRTDTQYF. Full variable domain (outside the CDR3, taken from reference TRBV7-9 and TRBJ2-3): DTGVSQNPRHKITKRGQNVTFRCDPISEHNRLYWYRQTLGQGPEFLTYFQNEAQLEKSRLLSDRFSAERPKGSFSTLEIQRTEQGDSAMYLCASSPGASGRTDTQYFGPGTRLTVL.

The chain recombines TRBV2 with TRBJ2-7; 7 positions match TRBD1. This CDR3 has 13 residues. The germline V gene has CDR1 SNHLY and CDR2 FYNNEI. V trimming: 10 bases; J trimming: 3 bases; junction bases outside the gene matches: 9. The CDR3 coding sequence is TGTGCCACAAGACAGGGAAAGGACTACGAGCAGTACTTC. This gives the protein CATRQGKDYEQYF.

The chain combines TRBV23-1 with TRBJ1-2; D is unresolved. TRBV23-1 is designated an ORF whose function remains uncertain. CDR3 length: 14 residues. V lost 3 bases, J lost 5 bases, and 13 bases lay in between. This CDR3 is CASSQPVGRYGYTF. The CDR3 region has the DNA TGCGCCAGCAGTCAGCCGGTGGGGAGATATGGCTACACCTTC.

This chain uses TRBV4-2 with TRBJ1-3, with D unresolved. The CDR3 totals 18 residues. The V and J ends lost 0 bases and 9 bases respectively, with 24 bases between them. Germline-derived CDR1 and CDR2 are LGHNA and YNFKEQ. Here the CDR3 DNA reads TGTGCCAGCAGCCAAGATACGGCAGTTCCTACCGATTACCCCACCATATATTTT. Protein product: CASSQDTAVPTDYPTIYF.

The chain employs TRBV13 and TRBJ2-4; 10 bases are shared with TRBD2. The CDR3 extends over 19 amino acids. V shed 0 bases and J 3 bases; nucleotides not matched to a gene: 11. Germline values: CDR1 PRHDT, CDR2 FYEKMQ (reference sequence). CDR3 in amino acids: CASSLGLAGDNLYKNIQYF. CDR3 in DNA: TGTGCCAGCAGCTTAGGCCTAGCGGGAGACAACCTATACAAAAACATTCAGTACTTC.

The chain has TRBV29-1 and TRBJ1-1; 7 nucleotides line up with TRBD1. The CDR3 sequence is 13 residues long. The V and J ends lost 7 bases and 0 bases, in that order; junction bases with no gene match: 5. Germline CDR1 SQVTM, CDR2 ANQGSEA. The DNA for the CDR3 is TGCAGCGCAGACAGGGATATGAACACTGAAGCTTTCTTT. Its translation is CSADRDMNTEAFF.

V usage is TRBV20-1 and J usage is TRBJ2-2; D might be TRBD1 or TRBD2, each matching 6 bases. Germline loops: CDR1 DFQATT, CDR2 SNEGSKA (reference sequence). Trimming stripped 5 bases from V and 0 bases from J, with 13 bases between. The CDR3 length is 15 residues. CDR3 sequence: CSAVGGRSNTGELFF. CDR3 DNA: TGCAGTGCTGTCGGGGGCCGCTCGAACACCGGGGAGCTGTTTTTT.

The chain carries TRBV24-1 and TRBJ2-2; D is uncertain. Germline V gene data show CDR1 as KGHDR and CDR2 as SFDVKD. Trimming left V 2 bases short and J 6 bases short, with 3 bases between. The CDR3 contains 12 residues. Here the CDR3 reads CATSDYPGELFF. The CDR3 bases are TGTGCCACCAGTGATTATCCCGGGGAGCTGTTTTTT.

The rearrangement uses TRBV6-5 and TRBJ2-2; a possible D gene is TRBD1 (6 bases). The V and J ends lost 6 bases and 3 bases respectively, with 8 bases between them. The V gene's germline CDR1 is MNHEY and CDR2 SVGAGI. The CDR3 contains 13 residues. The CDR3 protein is CASRYRDTGELFF. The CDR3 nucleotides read TGTGCCAGCAGATACAGGGACACCGGGGAGCTGTTTTTT.

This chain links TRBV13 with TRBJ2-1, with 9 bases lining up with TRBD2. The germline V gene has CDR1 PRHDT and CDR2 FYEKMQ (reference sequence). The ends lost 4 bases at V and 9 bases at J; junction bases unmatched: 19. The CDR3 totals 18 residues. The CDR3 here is CASSSPRFRTSERSEQFF. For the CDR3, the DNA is TGTGCCAGCAGCTCCCCTCGGTTCAGGACTAGCGAGAGAAGTGAGCAGTTCTTC.

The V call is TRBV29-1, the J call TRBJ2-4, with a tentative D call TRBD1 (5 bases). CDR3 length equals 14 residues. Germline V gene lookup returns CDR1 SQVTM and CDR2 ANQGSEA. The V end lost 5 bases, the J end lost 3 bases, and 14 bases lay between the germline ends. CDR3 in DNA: TGCAGCGTTATTCAGTCTAGGGGCAAAAACATTCAGTACTTC. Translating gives CSVIQSRGKNIQYF. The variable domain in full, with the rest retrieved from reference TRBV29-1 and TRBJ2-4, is SAVISQKPSRDICQRGTSLTIQCQVDSQVTMMFWYRQQPGQSLTLIATANQGSEATYESGFVIDKFPISRPNLTFSTLTVSNMSPEDSSIYLCSVIQSRGKNIQYFGAGTRLSVL.

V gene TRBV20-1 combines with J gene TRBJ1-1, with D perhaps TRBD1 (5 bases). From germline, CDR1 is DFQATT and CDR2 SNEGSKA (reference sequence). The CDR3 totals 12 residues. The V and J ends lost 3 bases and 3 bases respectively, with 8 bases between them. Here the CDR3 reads CSASGGDTEAFF. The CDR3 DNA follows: TGCAGTGCTAGCGGGGGGGACACTGAAGCTTTCTTT.

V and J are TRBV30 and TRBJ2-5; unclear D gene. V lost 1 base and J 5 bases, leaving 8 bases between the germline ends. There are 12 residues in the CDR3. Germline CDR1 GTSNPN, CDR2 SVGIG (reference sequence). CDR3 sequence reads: CAWSGVRETQYF. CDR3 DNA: TGTGCCTGGAGTGGTGTACGGGAGACCCAGTACTTC.

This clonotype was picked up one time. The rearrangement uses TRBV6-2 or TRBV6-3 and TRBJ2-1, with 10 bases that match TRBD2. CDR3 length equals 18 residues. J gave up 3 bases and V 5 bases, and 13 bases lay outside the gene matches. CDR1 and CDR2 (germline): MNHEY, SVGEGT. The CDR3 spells CASSQDGLLAGGYNEQFF. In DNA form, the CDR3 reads TGTGCCAGCAGTCAGGACGGCCTATTAGCGGGAGGCTACAATGAGCAGTTCTTC.

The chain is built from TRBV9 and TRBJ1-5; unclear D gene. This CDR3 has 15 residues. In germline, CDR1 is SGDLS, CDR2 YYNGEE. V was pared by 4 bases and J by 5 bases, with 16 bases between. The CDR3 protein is CASSTNEGWDQPQHF. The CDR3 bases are TGTGCCAGCAGCACCAATGAAGGGTGGGATCAGCCCCAGCATTTT.

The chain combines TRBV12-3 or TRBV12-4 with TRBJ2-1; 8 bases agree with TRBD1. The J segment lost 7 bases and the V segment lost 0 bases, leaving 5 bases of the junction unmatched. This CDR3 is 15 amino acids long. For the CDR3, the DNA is TGTGCCAGCAGTTTAGCGGGGACAGGAAGGAATGAGCAGTTCTTC. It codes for CASSLAGTGRNEQFF.

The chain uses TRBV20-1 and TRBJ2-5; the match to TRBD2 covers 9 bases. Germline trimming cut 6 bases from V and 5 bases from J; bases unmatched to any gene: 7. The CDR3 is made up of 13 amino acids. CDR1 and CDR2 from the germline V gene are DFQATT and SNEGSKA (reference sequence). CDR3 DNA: TGCAGTGCCCAGCGGGAGGTTGGGGAGACCCAGTACTTC. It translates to CSAQREVGETQYF.

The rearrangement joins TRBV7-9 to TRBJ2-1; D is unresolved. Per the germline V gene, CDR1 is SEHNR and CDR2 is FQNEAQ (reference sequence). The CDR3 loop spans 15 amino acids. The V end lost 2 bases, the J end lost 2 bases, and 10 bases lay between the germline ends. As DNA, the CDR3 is TGTGCCAGCAGCTTATTTGCAGATACCTACAATGAGCAGTTCTTC. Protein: CASSLFADTYNEQFF.

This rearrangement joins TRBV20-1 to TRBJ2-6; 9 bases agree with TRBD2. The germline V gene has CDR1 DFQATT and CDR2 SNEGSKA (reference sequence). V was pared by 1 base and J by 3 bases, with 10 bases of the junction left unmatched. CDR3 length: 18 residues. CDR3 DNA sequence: TGCAGTGCTAGAGCGCCTAGCGGGACCCCCCTTGGGGCCAACGTCCTGACTTTC. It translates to CSARAPSGTPLGANVLTF.

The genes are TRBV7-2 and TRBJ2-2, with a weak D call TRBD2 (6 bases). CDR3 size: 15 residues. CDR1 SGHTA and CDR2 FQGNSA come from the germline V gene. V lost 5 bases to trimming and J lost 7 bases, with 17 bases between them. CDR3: CASSATVGGIGELFF. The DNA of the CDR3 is TGTGCCAGCAGCGCCACCGTGGGGGGAATCGGGGAGCTGTTTTTT.

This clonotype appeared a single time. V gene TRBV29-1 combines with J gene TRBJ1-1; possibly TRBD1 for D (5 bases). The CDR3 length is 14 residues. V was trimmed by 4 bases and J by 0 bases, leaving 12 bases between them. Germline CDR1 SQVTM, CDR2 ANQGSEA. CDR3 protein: CSVGDGSLNTEAFF. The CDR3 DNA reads TGCAGCGTTGGGGACGGTTCTCTGAACACTGAAGCTTTCTTT.

DNA of the CDR3: TGTGCCAGCACCTTCGACAGGGCTTCTAACTATGGCTACACCTTC. Translated: CASTFDRASNYGYTF. The chain links TRBV7-2 to TRBJ1-2, with 7 bases aligning to TRBD1. J gave up 0 bases and V 7 bases, and 8 bases lay outside the gene matches. CDR1 is SGHTA, CDR2 FQGNSA, per germline. The length of the CDR3 is 15 residues.

The CDR3 DNA sequence: TGTGCCAGCAGTTTATCTACAGGGATCAGCGAGCAGTACTTC. Translating gives CASSLSTGISEQYF. V gene TRBV12-3 or TRBV12-4 combines with J gene TRBJ2-7, with TRBD1 as a possible D gene (6 bases). Trimming left V 2 bases short and J 6 bases short, with 14 bases between. This CDR3 region has 14 residues.

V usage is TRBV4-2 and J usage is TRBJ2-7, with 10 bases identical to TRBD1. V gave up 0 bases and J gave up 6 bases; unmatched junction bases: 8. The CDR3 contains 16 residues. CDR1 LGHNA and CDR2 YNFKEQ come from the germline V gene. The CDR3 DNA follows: TGTGCCAGCAGCCAAGAGAACCGACAGGGGGCTGGCGAGCAGTACTTC. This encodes CASSQENRQGAGEQYF.

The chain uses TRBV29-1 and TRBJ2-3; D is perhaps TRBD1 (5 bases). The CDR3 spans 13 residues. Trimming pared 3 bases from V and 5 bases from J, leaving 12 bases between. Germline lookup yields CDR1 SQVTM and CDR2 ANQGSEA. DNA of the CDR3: TGCAGCGTTGATGGGGCCACGGGAGATACGCAGTATTTT. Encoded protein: CSVDGATGDTQYF.